This T cell receptor (beta chain) was profiled in a study of post-analysis software for immune sequencing data. Overall study context: Several disease courses (relapsing-remitting, secondary progressive and progressive-relapsing) of multiple sclerosis were included. Study-wide results and limits: There was significantly lower normalized Chao1 diversity in multiple sclerosis patients than in controls. A handful of TRBV segments were significantly more frequent in patients than in controls. TRBV5-6, TRBV5-1 and TRBV20-1 were among these segments.

Tagging with unique molecular identifiers was a feature of the TCR beta cDNA libraries. TCRdb fed the PCR reads into MiXCR, producing one record per CDR3 protein. The data show about 180,000 distinct CDR3 sequences, roughly 30% seen once. This clonotype turned up a few times. Its antigen is still unknown. Compared with germline, one end of the junction differs, possibly owing to a read error. The germline V gene has CDR1 LNHNV and CDR2 YYDKDF (reference sequence). The CDR3 extends over 14 amino acids. The chain recombines TRBV15 with TRBJ2-7; 7 bases are shared with TRBD1. Specimen: blood. The sequence was collected from a girl aged 5 to 17 with multiple sclerosis. In DNA form, the CDR3 reads TGTGCCACCAGCGGAGATAACAGGGGCTACGAGCAGTACTTC. Amino acids: CATSGDNRGYEQYF.